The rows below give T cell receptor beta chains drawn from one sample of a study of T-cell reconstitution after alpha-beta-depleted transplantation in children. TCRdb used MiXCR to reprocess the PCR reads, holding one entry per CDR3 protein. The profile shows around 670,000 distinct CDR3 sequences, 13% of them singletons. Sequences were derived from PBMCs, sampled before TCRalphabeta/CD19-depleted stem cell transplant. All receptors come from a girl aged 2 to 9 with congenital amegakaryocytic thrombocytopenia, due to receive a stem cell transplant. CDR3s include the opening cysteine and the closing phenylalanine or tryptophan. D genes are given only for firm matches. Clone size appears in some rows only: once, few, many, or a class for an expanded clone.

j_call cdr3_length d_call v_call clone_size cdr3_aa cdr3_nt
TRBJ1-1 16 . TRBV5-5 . CASSLRLTVVNTEAFF TGTGCCAGCAGCTTGAGGTTGACAGTAGTGAACACTGAAGCTTTCTTT
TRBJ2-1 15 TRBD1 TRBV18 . CASSPPGQDYNEQFF TGTGCCAGCTCACCCCCGGGACAGGACTACAATGAGCAGTTCTTC
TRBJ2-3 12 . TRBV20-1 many CSVEVSTDTQYF TGCAGTGTAGAAGTAAGCACAGATACGCAGTATTTT
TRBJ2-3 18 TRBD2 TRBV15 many CATSRDEGTSGTSDTQYF TGTGCCACCAGCAGAGATGAAGGGACTAGCGGGACGTCAGATACGCAGTATTTT
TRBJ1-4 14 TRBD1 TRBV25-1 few CASSRDSYIEKLFF TGTGCCAGCAGCCGGGACAGCTATATTGAAAAACTGTTTTTT
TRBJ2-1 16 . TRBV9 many CASSAAAGSLYNEQFF TGTGCCAGCAGCGCAGCCGCAGGGAGTTTATACAATGAGCAGTTCTTC
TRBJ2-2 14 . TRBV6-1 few CASGWAGATGELFF TGTGCCAGCGGGTGGGCAGGGGCTACCGGGGAGCTGTTTTTT
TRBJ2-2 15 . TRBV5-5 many CASSLRGTNTGELFF TGTGCCAGCAGCTTAAGGGGAACGAACACCGGGGAGCTGTTTTTT
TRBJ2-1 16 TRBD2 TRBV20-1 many CSATNNRDYLYNEQFF TGCAGTGCTACGAACAACCGGGACTACCTCTACAATGAGCAGTTCTTC
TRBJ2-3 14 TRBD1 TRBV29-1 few CSVHRTGRPDTQYF TGCAGCGTCCATCGGACAGGGAGGCCAGATACGCAGTATTTT
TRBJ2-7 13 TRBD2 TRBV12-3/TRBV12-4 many CASTQGTSVEQYF TGTGCCAGCACCCAGGGGACTAGCGTTGAGCAGTACTTC
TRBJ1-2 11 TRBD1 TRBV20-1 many CSARSQGTDDF TGCAGTGCTAGATCCCAAGGGACAGACGACTTC
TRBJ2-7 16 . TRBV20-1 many CSATKIQGLVYYEQYF TGCAGTGCTACCAAGATACAGGGTTTGGTTTACTACGAGCAGTACTTC
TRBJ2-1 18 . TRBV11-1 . CASSLLRLRVSSYNEQFF TGTGCCAGCAGCTTGCTTCGTCTGAGAGTGAGCTCCTACAATGAGCAGTTCTTC
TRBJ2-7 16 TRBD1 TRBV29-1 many CSVEIGHRGDTYEQYF TGCAGCGTTGAGATTGGGCACAGGGGAGACACCTACGAGCAGTACTTC
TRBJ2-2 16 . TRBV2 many CASSATTHANTGELFF TGTGCCAGCAGTGCCACGACGCACGCGAACACCGGGGAGCTGTTTTTT
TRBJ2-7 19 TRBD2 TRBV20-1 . CSARDLFGLAGESSYEQYF TGCAGTGCTAGAGATCTCTTTGGGCTAGCGGGAGAGAGCTCCTACGAGCAGTACTTC
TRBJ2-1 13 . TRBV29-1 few CSVGHRETNEQFF TGCAGCGTTGGTCACAGGGAGACCAATGAGCAGTTCTTC
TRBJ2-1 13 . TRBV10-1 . CASSESSRYEQFF TGCGCCAGCAGTGAGTCCAGTAGGTATGAGCAGTTCTTC
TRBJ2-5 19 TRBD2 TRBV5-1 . CASRDRDTRTSGDEETQYF TGCGCCAGCAGAGACCGGGACACTCGGACTAGCGGGGACGAAGAGACCCAGTACTTC
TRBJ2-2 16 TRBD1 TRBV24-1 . CATSDPGQGKGRELFF TGTGCCACCAGTGACCCAGGACAGGGAAAGGGCCGGGAGCTGTTTTTT
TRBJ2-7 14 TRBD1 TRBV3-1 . CASSPGQGPHEQYF TGTGCCAGCAGCCCGGGACAGGGTCCCCACGAGCAGTACTTC
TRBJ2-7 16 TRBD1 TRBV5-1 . CASSLGPGGLTYEQYF TGCGCCAGCAGCTTGGGTCCAGGGGGATTAACCTACGAGCAGTACTTC
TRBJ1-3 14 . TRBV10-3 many CAISDRDVGNTIYF TGTGCCATCAGTGACCGGGACGTTGGAAACACCATATATTTT
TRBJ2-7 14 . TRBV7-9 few CASSSARDWYEQYF TGTGCCAGCAGCTCTGCCAGAGATTGGTACGAGCAGTACTTC
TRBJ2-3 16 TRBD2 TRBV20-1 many CSVPYTTSGRTDTQYF TGCAGTGTTCCCTACACGACTAGCGGCCGCACAGATACGCAGTATTTT
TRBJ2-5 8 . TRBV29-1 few CSVRGEYF TGCAGCGTCCGGGGAGAGTACTTC
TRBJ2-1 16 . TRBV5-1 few CASSPRPVSSYNEQFF TGCGCCAGCAGCCCGAGGCCGGTTAGCTCCTACAATGAGCAGTTCTTC
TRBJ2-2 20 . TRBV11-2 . CASSLVGVVDTPWDTGELFF TGTGCCAGCAGCTTAGTGGGCGTCGTGGACACCCCATGGGACACCGGGGAGCTGTTTTTT